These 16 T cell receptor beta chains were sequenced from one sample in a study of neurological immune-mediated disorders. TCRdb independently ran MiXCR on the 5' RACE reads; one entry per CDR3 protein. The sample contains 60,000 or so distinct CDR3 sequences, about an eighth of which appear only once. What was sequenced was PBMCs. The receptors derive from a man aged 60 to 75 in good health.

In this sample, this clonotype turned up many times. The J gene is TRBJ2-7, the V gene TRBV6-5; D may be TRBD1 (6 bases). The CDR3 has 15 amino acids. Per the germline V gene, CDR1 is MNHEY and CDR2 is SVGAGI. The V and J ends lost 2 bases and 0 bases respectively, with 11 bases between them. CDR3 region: CASSYPRGSSYEQYF. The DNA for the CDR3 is TGTGCCAGCAGTTACCCCAGGGGTAGCTCCTACGAGCAGTACTTC.

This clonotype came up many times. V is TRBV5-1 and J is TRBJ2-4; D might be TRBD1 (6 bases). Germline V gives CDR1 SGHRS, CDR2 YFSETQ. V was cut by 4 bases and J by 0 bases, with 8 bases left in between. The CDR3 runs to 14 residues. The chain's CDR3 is CASSPDRAKNIQYF. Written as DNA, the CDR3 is TGCGCCAGCAGCCCGGACAGAGCCAAAAACATTCAGTACTTC.

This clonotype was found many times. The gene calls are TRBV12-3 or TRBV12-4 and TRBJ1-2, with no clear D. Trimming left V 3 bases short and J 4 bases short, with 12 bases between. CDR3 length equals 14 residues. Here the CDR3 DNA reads TGTGCCAGCAGTTTTGTGGCGGAATTCTATGGCTACACCTTC. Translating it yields CASSFVAEFYGYTF.

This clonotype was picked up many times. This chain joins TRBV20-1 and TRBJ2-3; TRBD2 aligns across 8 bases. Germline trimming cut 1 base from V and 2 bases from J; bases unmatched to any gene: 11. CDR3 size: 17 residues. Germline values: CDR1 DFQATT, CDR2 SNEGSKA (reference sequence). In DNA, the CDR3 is TGCAGTGCTAGAGTGGCGGGGGGTCCCCCGGCCACAGATACGCAGTATTTT. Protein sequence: CSARVAGGPPATDTQYF.

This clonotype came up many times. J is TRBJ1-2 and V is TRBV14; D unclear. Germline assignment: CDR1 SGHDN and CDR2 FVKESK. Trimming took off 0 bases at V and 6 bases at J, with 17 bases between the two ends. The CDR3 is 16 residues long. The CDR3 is CASSQDLVTGSDGYTF. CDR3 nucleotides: TGTGCCAGCAGCCAAGATCTGGTTACCGGGTCGGATGGCTACACCTTC.

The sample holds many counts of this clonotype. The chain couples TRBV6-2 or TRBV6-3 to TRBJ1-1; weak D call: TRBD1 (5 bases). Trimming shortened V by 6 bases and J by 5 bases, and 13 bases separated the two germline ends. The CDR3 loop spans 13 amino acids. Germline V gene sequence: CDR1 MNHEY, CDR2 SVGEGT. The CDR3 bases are TGTGCCAGCAGCCGCAGGGTGGGAACTGAAGCTTTCTTT. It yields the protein CASSRRVGTEAFF.

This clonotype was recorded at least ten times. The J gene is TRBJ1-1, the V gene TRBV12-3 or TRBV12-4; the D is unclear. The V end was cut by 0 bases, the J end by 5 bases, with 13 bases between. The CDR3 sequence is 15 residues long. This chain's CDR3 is CASSLASGSPTEAFF. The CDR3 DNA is TGTGCCAGCAGTTTAGCGTCGGGCAGTCCGACTGAAGCTTTCTTT.

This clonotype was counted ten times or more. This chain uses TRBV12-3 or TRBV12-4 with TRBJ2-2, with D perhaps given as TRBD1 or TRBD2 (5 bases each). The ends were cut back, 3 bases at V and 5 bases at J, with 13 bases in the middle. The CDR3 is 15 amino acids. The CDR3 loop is CASSLGRERTGELFF. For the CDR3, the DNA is TGTGCCAGCAGTTTGGGCAGGGAGCGGACCGGGGAGCTGTTTTTT.

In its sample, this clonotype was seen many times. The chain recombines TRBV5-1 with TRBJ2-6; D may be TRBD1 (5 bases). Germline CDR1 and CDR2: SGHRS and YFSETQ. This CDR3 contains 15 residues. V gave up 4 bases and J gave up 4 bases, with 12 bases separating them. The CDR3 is CASSRWTSGANVLTF. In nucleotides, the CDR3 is TGCGCCAGCAGCCGATGGACATCGGGGGCCAACGTCCTGACTTTC.

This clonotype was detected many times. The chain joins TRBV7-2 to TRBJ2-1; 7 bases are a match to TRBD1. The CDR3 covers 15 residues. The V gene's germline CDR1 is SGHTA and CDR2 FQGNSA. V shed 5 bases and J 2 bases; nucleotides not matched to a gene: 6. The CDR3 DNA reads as TGTGCCAGCAGCCGCACAGGGGAGCCCTACAATGAGCAGTTCTTC. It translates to CASSRTGEPYNEQFF.

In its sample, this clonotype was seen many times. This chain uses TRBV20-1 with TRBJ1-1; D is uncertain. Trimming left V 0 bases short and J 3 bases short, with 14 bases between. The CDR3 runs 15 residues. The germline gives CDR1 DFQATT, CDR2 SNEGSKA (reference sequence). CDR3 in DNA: TGCAGTGCTAGAGACCCGGGAGGGAGGTACACTGAAGCTTTCTTT. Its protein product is CSARDPGGRYTEAFF.

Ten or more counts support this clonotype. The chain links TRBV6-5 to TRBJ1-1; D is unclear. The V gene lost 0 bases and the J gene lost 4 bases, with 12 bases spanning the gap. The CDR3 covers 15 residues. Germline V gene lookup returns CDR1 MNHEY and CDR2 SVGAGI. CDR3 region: CASSYSPARITEAFF. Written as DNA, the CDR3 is TGTGCCAGCAGTTACTCACCGGCCAGGATCACTGAAGCTTTCTTT.

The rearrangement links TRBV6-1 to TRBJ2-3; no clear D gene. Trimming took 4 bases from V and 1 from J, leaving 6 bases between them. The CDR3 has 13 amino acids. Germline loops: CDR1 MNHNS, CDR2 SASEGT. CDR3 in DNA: TGTGCCAGCAGTGGCCGGGGCACAGATACGCAGTATTTT. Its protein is CASSGRGTDTQYF.

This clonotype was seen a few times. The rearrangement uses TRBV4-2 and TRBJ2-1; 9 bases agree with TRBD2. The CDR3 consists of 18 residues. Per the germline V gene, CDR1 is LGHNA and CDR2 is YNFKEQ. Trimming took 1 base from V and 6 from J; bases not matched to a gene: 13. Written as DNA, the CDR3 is TGTGCCAGCAGCCAAGCGCAACTAGCGGGCGACCTATCCAATGAGCAGTTCTTC. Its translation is CASSQAQLAGDLSNEQFF.

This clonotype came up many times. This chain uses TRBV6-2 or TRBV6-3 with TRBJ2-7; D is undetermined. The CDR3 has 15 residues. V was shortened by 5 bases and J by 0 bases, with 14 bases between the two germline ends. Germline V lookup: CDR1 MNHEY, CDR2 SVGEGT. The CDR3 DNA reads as TGTGCCAGCAGTCCCCGGGCAGGATCCTCCTACGAGCAGTACTTC. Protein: CASSPRAGSSYEQYF.

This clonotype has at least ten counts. CDR3 loop: CASSVAGSNHNEQFF. The CDR3 DNA follows: TGTGCCAGCAGCGTAGCAGGCTCAAATCACAATGAGCAGTTCTTC. The gene calls are TRBV9 and TRBJ2-1; D gene unclear. The CDR3 covers 15 residues. V was trimmed by 0 bases and J by 5 bases, leaving 12 bases between them. CDR1 and CDR2 (germline): SGDLS, YYNGEE.